The entry below gives a single T cell receptor beta chain sequence along with its context. V shed 3 bases and J 7 bases; nucleotides not matched to a gene: 7. CDR3 length: 15 amino acids. Germline V gene lookup returns CDR1 LNHNV and CDR2 YYDKDF (reference sequence). The sample comes from a study of blood T cell repertoires in COVID-19. Only in-frame clones appear in the TCRdb table, and some are missing; sequencing was by immunoSEQ multiplex PCR. The table includes 45,000 to 55,000 clones, about 89% detected once. J is TRBJ2-1 and V is TRBV15, with TRBD2 matching 9 bases. This receptor was obtained from a human donor in a cohort sampled during active COVID-19. Specimen: peripheral blood. CDR3 protein: CATSRLRGGQNEQFF. The CDR3 DNA is TGTGCCACCAGCAGGTTGCGGGGGGGCCAAAATGAGCAGTTCTTC.